What follows describes a single T cell receptor (beta chain). The antigen remains unidentified. The PCR employed 60 Vbeta primers together with 13 Jbeta primers. Method: immunoSEQ multiplex PCR; TCRdb's copy keeps in-frame clones and lacks some. The sample yields roughly 190,000 clones, roughly 74% seen once. Each donor's status was that of a healthy bone marrow donor. This entry belongs to a study of cytomegalovirus exposure and HLA in healthy donors. Findings of the study overall: Most TCR sequences proved rare, with some public TCRs found in many donors. Evidence from a later analysis indicated that most CMV-associated TCR beta chains looked HLA-restricted. A link between a missense DCLRE1C variant and TCR beta V- and J-gene trimming emerged from a later analysis.

V was clipped by 6 bases and J by 6 bases; unmatched bases: 13. Germline CDR1 is SNHLY and CDR2 is FYNNEI. There are 15 residues in the CDR3. The origin of this receptor is a woman under 40 in good health and CMV-seropositive. Sequencing was carried out using PBMCs. The chain links TRBV2 to TRBJ2-7, with 8 bases fitting TRBD2. The CDR3 protein is CASSREGLEAREQYF. The CDR3 DNA reads as TGTGCCAGCAGCCGCGAGGGACTAGAGGCTCGCGAGCAGTACTTC.